This TCR beta chain is drawn from a study of PD-1 blockade in classical Hodgkin lymphoma. Study observations and caveats: Why repertoires differed is undefined; disease activity or prior therapy possibly contributed.

Brentuximab vedotin exposure varied among the patients, all of whom had relapsed after autologous stem cell transplantation. Isolation of CD4+ T cells from thawed PBMCs was performed by magnetic negative selection. Patients showed best responses of complete response, partial response or progressive disease. Trimming left V 4 bases short and J 8 bases short, with 19 bases between. Germline lookup yields CDR1 LNHDA and CDR2 SQIVND (reference sequence). The CDR3 runs to 15 residues. Sequenced by immunoSEQ multiplex PCR; TCRdb stores in-frame clones only, minus some. The repertoire holds about 8,500 clones, with approximately 83% as singletons. About this clone: Its antigen remains unidentified.

Here the sequenced sample was CD4+ T cells from blood, taken at baseline. This clonotype was obtained from a human donor with classical Hodgkin lymphoma. The chain has TRBV19 and TRBJ2-3, with D possibly being TRBD2 (5 bases). The CDR3 DNA follows: TGTGCCAGTAGTACCGTGGCGATCGTCGGAGGTACGCAGTATTTT. It translates to CASSTVAIVGGTQYF.